The sequence of this T cell receptor beta chain was determined in a study of cytomegalovirus exposure and HLA in healthy donors. Whole-study context: The study's early data release held tens of millions of unique TCRs from HLA-typed donors. Whole-study results and caveats: The study reported that TCR beta sequences accurately predicted HLA-A and HLA-B alleles in most subjects.

The CDR3 covers 14 residues. Germline V gene data show CDR1 as MDHEN and CDR2 as SYDVKM. V dropped 6 bases and J dropped 3; count of bases not matched to a gene: 3. The PCR was carried out with 60 Vbeta primers and 13 Jbeta primers. Profiling relied on immunoSEQ multiplex PCR, and the TCRdb table lists in-frame clones only, not all of them. The sample lists 100,000 to 150,000 clones, about 79% seen once, with roughly 3% in the top ten. Of note for this clone: What it recognizes is unknown.

The TCR sequence derives from a woman between 45 and 60 years old in good health and CMV-seronegative. Sequencing was carried out using PBMCs. The rearrangement links TRBV28 to TRBJ2-7; 12 bases align to TRBD1. The CDR3 DNA reads TGTGCCAGCAGCGGGACAGGGGGCCTCTACGAGCAGTACTTC. Amino acid sequence: CASSGTGGLYEQYF.